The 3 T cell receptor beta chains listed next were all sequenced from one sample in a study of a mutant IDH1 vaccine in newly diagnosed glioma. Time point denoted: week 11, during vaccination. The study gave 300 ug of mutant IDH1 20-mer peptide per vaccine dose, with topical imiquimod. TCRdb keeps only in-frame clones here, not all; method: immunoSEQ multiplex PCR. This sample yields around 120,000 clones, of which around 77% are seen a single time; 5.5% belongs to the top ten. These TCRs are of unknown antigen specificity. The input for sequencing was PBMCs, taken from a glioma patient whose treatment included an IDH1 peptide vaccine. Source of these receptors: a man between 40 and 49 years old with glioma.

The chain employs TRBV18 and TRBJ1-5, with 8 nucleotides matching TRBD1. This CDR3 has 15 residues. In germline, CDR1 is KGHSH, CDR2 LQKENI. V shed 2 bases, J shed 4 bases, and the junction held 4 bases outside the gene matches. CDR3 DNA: TGTGCCAGCTCACCAGGGGACAGGCCAAATCAGCCCCAGCATTTT. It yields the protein CASSPGDRPNQPQHF.

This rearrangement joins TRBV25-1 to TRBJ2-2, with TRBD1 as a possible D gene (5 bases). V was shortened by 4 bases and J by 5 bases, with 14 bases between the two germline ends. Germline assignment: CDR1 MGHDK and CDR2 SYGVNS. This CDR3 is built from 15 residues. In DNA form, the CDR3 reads TGTGCCAGCAGTGGGCAGGGCGCCGGGACCGGGGAGCTGTTTTTT. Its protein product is CASSGQGAGTGELFF.

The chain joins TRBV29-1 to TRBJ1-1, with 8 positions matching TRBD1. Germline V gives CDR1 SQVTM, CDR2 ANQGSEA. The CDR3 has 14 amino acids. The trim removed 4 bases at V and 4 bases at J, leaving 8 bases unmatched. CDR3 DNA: TGCAGCGTTGGGACAGGGAAGGGTCCCACTGAAGCTTTCTTT. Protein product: CSVGTGKGPTEAFF.